The TCR beta chain described here comes from a study of blood T cell repertoires in COVID-19. Sequenced by immunoSEQ multiplex PCR; TCRdb stores in-frame clones only, minus some. Of some 320,000 clones listed, about 89% were seen once; the top ten hold around 8%. The CDR3 totals 14 residues. Trimming cost V 4 bases and J 7 bases; bases outside gene matches: 10. CDR1 and CDR2 (germline): SQVTM, ANQGSEA. This sequence joins TRBV29-1 and TRBJ1-1; TRBD1 agrees at 9 bases. The sequenced material came from peripheral blood. The receptor was derived from a woman in her forties or fifties who had recovered from COVID-19. CDR3 DNA: TGCAGCGTTGCCCGGACAGGGGATGGGGGTGAAGCTTTCTTT. It codes for CSVARTGDGGEAFF.